This TCR beta chain is drawn from a study of CD8+CD57+ T cells in acquired aplastic anemia. Genomic DNA was employed as the template in profiling TCR beta VDJ and CDR3. TCRdb reprocessed the reads with MiXCR, giving one entry per CDR3 protein. This sample has around 200,000 distinct CDR3 sequences, with 45% to 60% found just once. The patients chosen for sequencing had shown expansion of CD8+CD57+ cells (detected by flow cytometry). The junction had 10 bases not matched to a gene; V was cut back by 1 base and J by 2 bases. This CDR3 comprises 18 residues. The germline CDR1 and CDR2 sequences are DFQATT and SNEGSKA (reference sequence).

Sequencing was carried out using sorted CD4+, CD8+, or CD8+CD57+ T cells (not recorded which) from PBMCs. This chain links TRBV20-1 with TRBJ2-3; TRBD2 aligns across 12 bases. This sequence was found in a human donor with aplastic anemia. The CDR3 nucleotides are TGCAGTGCTAGAGTCTGGCTAGCGGGGGGGCACGTCACAGATACGCAGTATTTT. Amino acid sequence: CSARVWLAGGHVTDTQYF.